There are a few counts of the clone carrying this T cell receptor (beta chain). What it recognizes is unknown. From the 5' RACE reads, TCRdb called clonotypes with MiXCR, one entry per CDR3 protein. The sample holds some 320,000 distinct CDR3 sequences; roughly an eighth are singletons and the top ten take around 6.9%. This sample stems from a study of identical twins. Whole-study results and caveats: Models underestimated out-of-frame TCR alpha sharing in monozygotic twins. Invariant T cells like MAIT and iNKT could partly confound the zero-insertion analyses. Insertions were reduced in abundant cord blood beta clonotypes but not in memory repertoires.

From germline, CDR1 is MNHEY and CDR2 SMNVEV (reference sequence). CDR3 size: 13 residues. Trimming shortened V by 5 bases and J by 3 bases, and 11 bases separated the two germline ends. This same sample was also taken into another study, of yellow fever vaccine responses in identical twins.

The sample consisted of CD8+ T cells sorted from blood. The chain has TRBV27 and TRBJ2-7, with D possibly matching TRBD2 (5 bases). This receptor was obtained from a woman aged 18 to 35 in good health. In DNA, the CDR3 is TGTGCCAGCAGTGATACGGGGATCTACGAGCAGTACTTC. Translation gives CASSDTGIYEQYF.